The subject of this entry is one T cell receptor beta chain. Its target antigen remains unknown. Base qualities are not at hand, and no much larger clone is one base apart. Trimming accounts for 8 bases at V and 2 bases at J, while the number of junction bases matched to no gene is 4. Counted from cysteine to phenylalanine, this CDR3 has 12 amino acids. The only DNA kept is the CDR3, 36 bases in frame from the first base. CDR1 and CDR2 are drawn from the germline V gene: SQVTM, ANQGSEA. The sample's time point label, decoded: about 4 weeks on oral tofacitinib. The sample's treatment or condition label, decoded: oral pan-JAK inhibitor, 5-10 mg twice daily. From alopecia areata patients, peripheral blood was collected along with lesional scalp punch biopsies. PBMCs were isolated by density centrifugation and stained for CD3, CD4 and CD8, after which CD4+ and CD8+ T cells were sorted on a FACSAria. The data stem from a study of CD8+ T cells in alopecia areata listed by TCRdb under 2018. About the full investigation: The treated patients took part in an open-label pilot trial in which moderate-to-severe alopecia areata was treated with oral tofacitinib at 5 to 10 mg twice daily. Patients stayed on tofacitinib for 6 to 18 months and then had 6 months of follow-up off drug so that delayed response and recurrence could be assessed. Disease severity in treated patients was measured with the SALT score, which quantifies the percentage of affected scalp surface area. High-throughput TCRbeta sequencing was used to examine T cell clonal expansion in alopecia areata in both the C3H/HeJ mouse model and human patients. In humans, TCRbeta sequencing was performed on scalp tissue and on sorted CD4+ and CD8+ peripheral blood T cells from healthy controls and from patients with patchy or totalis/universalis alopecia areata. Biopsies were taken from tofacitinib-treated patients at baseline and at 4 and 24 weeks of treatment, and a later scalp biopsy was taken in several of the tofacitinib-treated patients. Scalp clonality was compared across normal scalp (n=4), patchy alopecia areata scalp (n=8), and alopecia totalis/universalis scalp (n=8). RNA was extracted with the PAXgene miRNA kit for fixed scalp, the miRNeasy kit for PBMCs, and the RNeasy kit for mouse skin. TCRbeta CDR3 regions were amplified by immunoSEQ multiplex PCR using 35 Vbeta forward and 13 Jbeta reverse primers. Findings and caveats that apply to the study as a whole: With tofacitinib, both scalp clonality and the number of expanded CD8+ clones among the top 100 scalp clones went down significantly. Because the treated cohort was small and had just a single nonresponder, larger studies are needed to establish links between baseline CD8+ expansion and response. Unlike mouse skin, which is dominated by gammadelta T cells, normal human skin has resident alphabeta T cells that are also sequenced, and this complicates analysis of the scalp TCR repertoire. Compared with mice, TCR sequences shared between patients were less clear, possibly partly because of HLA diversity across the patient population. Many expanded lesional clones persisted in scalp and blood during tofacitinib treatment, which may partly explain relapse after stopping treatment. Lesional scalp, especially in alopecia totalis/universalis, showed higher clonality and more expanded CD8+ clones than normal scalp, suggesting antigenic drive.

Libraries were made using the immunoSEQ multiplex PCR assay. To provide template for TCR sequencing, every sample had RNA extracted and reverse transcribed into cDNA. SuperScript III was used to make first-strand cDNA, primed with a 2:1 mix of oligo-dT and random hexamers. A synthetic immune receptor repertoire was used to assess amplification bias, and residual bias was removed computationally. The original methods were these. Raw reads were preprocessed to remove errors, and CDR3 was defined according to IMGT conventions as the region from the conserved cysteine to phenylalanine. To get clonality, Shannon entropy was normalized by log2 of the number of productive unique TCRs and the result was subtracted from 1. Scalp TCRbeta sequences were cross-referenced with sorted blood CD4 and CD8 repertoires so that the CD4 or CD8 identity of scalp clones could be inferred. In TCRdb, the immuneACCESS table is reduced to in-frame sequences with V and J assigned. These tables do not hold every clone; where another copy was compared, an unresolved V gene accounts for under half, and the others remain unexplained. The V and J calls and clone size are taken from that table; D and trimming were inferred from the DNA. Here the sample has fewer than 250,000 clones; 60% occur a single time. The ten largest clones add up to about 0.65% of the sample.

Material: CD4+ T cells sorted from blood, obtained at week 4, from a patient treated with tofacitinib. The chain is assembled from TRBV29-1 and TRBJ2-5, and TRBD1 aligns with 8 junction nucleotides. The origin of this receptor is a human donor with alopecia areata. The nucleotides are TGCAGCACCCGGACAGGGCAAGAGACCCAGTACTTC. This codes for CSTRTGQETQYF.